What follows are 23 T cell receptor beta chains derived from one specimen sequenced in a study of neoadjuvant nivolumab and ipilimumab in lung cancer. Using immunoSEQ multiplex PCR, the repertoire was profiled, and TCRdb retains in-frame clones only, with some absent. The profile shows 40,000 to 60,000 clones, about 89% of them singletons. Sequencing was performed on blood, taken before neoadjuvant nivolumab, alone or with ipilimumab. Receptors originate from an adult with non-small cell lung cancer. Some clones in this sample may be carry-over from other donors' samples.

V gene TRBV29-1 combines with J gene TRBJ2-7; 9 bases match TRBD1. The V gene's germline CDR1 is SQVTM and CDR2 ANQGSEA. V lost 7 bases and J lost 2; bases outside the gene matches: 12. The CDR3 has 15 amino acids. As DNA, the CDR3 is TGCAGCGGTTCCAAGGGGGACAGGGTCCCCTACGAGCAGTACTTC. Translation: CSGSKGDRVPYEQYF.

V is TRBV20-1 and J is TRBJ2-3; D uncertain. This CDR3 contains 11 residues. Germline V gene sequence: CDR1 DFQATT, CDR2 SNEGSKA (reference sequence). With 3 bases removed from V and 1 base from J, the gap between germline ends came to 2 bases. The CDR3 spells CSASRTDTQYF. The CDR3 nucleotides are TGCAGTGCTAGCCGCACAGATACGCAGTATTTT.

The rearrangement joins TRBV5-1 to TRBJ2-3; TRBD1 agrees at 8 bases. Germline CDR1 and CDR2: SGHRS and YFSETQ. The ends lost 4 bases at V and 5 bases at J; junction bases unmatched: 6. This CDR3 comprises 14 residues. The CDR3 protein is CASSPDRERDTQYF. The CDR3 DNA reads as TGCGCCAGCAGCCCGGACAGGGAAAGAGATACGCAGTATTTT.

CDR3: CASSFDTSAFF. The CDR3 region has the DNA TGTGCCAGCAGCTTCGACACCAGCGCTTTCTTT. This chain links TRBV11-2 with TRBJ1-1; D is unresolved. The CDR3 spans 11 residues. Germline values: CDR1 SGHAT, CDR2 FQNNGV. The V end lost 3 bases, the J end lost 11 bases, and 10 bases lay between the germline ends. Looking up the rest from reference TRBV11-2 and TRBJ1-1 gives the full variable domain: EAGVAQSPRYKIIEKRQSVAFWCNPISGHATLYWYQQILGQGPKLLIQFQNNGVVDDSQLPKDRFSAERLKGVDSTLKIQPAKLEDSAVYLCASSFDTSAFFGQGTRLTVV.

The chain links TRBV29-1 to TRBJ2-1, with 11 bases aligning to TRBD2. The CDR3 is 13 residues long. Unmatched junction bases numbered 6, after V lost 4 bases and J lost 10 bases. Per the germline V gene, CDR1 is SQVTM and CDR2 is ANQGSEA. This CDR3 is CSVGSGRAGEQFF. The CDR3 bases are TGCAGCGTTGGTAGCGGGAGGGCCGGGGAGCAGTTCTTC.

The V gene is TRBV29-1, the J gene TRBJ2-3; D not certain. V was clipped by 5 bases and J by 6 bases, with 12 bases between them. Per the germline V gene, CDR1 is SQVTM and CDR2 is ANQGSEA. CDR3 length equals 12 residues. CDR3 amino acids: CSVSGPRDTQYF. CDR3 sequence (DNA): TGCAGCGTTTCGGGTCCTCGGGATACGCAGTATTTT.

In its sample, this clone was seen once. The gene calls are TRBV6-1 and TRBJ2-1; D gene unclear. Looked up from germline, CDR1 is MNHNS and CDR2 is SASEGT. CDR3 length equals 14 residues. V gave up 4 bases and J gave up 0 bases, with 7 bases separating them. The CDR3 sequence is CASSAGPSYNEQFF. The CDR3 DNA reads as TGTGCCAGCAGTGCCGGACCCTCCTACAATGAGCAGTTCTTC.

The chain couples TRBV4-3 to TRBJ2-7; 14 nucleotides agree with TRBD2. From germline, CDR1 is LGHNA and CDR2 YSLEER. Losses at the gene ends were 1 base for V and 2 bases for J; bases not matched to a gene: 4. The CDR3 spans 17 residues. The CDR3 DNA is TGCGCCAGCAGCCAAGCTTGGGGACTAGCGGGGGCCTACGAGCAGTACTTC. It specifies CASSQAWGLAGAYEQYF.

This chain uses TRBV10-3 with TRBJ2-7; 8 nucleotides align to TRBD2. The CDR3 contains 13 residues. CDR1 ENHRY and CDR2 SYGVKD come from the germline V gene. V trimming: 10 bases; J trimming: 3 bases; junction bases outside the gene matches: 8. Here the CDR3 DNA reads TGTGCCACGGGGGGGGGATCGGTCTACGAGCAGTACTTC. Translating gives CATGGGSVYEQYF.

J is TRBJ2-3 and V is TRBV18, with TRBD1 matching 9 bases. The CDR3 is made up of 15 amino acids. Losses at the gene ends were 6 bases for V and 2 bases for J; bases not matched to a gene: 6. Germline V gives CDR1 KGHSH, CDR2 LQKENI. The CDR3 DNA follows: TGTGCCAGCTCGTGGGACAGGGCCTCCACAGATACGCAGTATTTT. This encodes CASSWDRASTDTQYF.

The chain links TRBV2 to TRBJ2-3; 12 bases match TRBD2. This CDR3 has 15 amino acids. The J segment lost 6 bases and the V segment lost 7 bases, leaving 8 bases of the junction unmatched. Germline V CDR1 and CDR2: SNHLY, FYNNEI. Here the CDR3 reads CASKRTSGERDTQYF. Written as DNA, the CDR3 is TGTGCCAGCAAGCGGACTAGCGGGGAACGGGATACGCAGTATTTT.

The sample holds a few counts of this clone. This chain connects TRBV19 to TRBJ2-1; weak D call: TRBD1 (5 bases). The CDR3 spans 15 residues. The germline CDR1 and CDR2 sequences are LNHDA and SQIVND (reference sequence). V was pared by 3 bases and J by 0 bases, with 9 bases between. The CDR3 DNA sequence: TGTGCCAGTAGTATGGACACATTCTCCTACAATGAGCAGTTCTTC. This translates into CASSMDTFSYNEQFF.

The chain links TRBV6-6 to TRBJ2-5, with 8 bases fitting TRBD2. Trimming took 10 bases from V and 1 from J; bases not matched to a gene: 11. From germline, CDR1 is MNHNY and CDR2 SVGAGI (reference sequence). The CDR3 runs 15 residues. The CDR3 coding sequence is TGTGCCACCAGGGGTAGCGGGAATACCCAAGAGACCCAGTACTTC. Translated: CATRGSGNTQETQYF.

This clone has a handful of counts. In DNA, the CDR3 is TGTGCCAGCAGGGGGACAGCAGTTGGCTACACCTTC. This encodes CASRGTAVGYTF. The J gene is TRBJ1-2, the V gene TRBV6-5, with TRBD1 identical over 7 bases. Trimming took 6 bases from V and 7 from J; bases not matched to a gene: 5. The CDR3 has 12 amino acids. Germline assignment: CDR1 MNHEY and CDR2 SVGAGI.

The chain recombines TRBV5-4 with TRBJ2-5; 14 bases are a match to TRBD2. This CDR3 is 17 amino acids long. The germline gives CDR1 SGHNT, CDR2 YYREEE (reference sequence). J was trimmed by 1 base and V by 0 bases; bases with no gene match: 2. The CDR3 region has the DNA TGTGCCAGCAGCTTGGGCGGGACTAGCGGGAGCCAAGAGACCCAGTACTTC. Translation: CASSLGGTSGSQETQYF. Variable domain in full (rest from reference TRBV5-4 and TRBJ2-5): ETGVTQSPTHLIKTRGQQVTLRCSSQSGHNTVSWYQQALGQGPQFIFQYYREEENGRGNFPPRFSGLQFPNYSSELNVNALELDDSALYLCASSLGGTSGSQETQYFGPGTRLLVL.

This clone was seen once. The V and J genes are TRBV9 and TRBJ2-2; TRBD1 is a possible D gene (6 bases). The CDR3 covers 16 residues. Trimming stripped 3 bases from V and 6 bases from J, with 18 bases between. Germline CDR1 is SGDLS and CDR2 is YYNGEE. This CDR3 reads CASSATQGPSPGELFF. The DNA for the CDR3 is TGTGCCAGCAGCGCCACTCAGGGGCCCTCCCCCGGGGAGCTGTTTTTT.

The J gene is TRBJ2-1, the V gene TRBV30; D is ambiguous. CDR1 and CDR2 (germline): GTSNPN, SVGIG (reference sequence). The CDR3 runs to 15 residues. V dropped 0 bases and J dropped 9 bases, with 18 bases sitting between them. Here the CDR3 DNA reads TGTGCCTGGAGTGTCAGGAAAGGTGGTAGCCTTGAGCAGTTCTTC. It yields the protein CAWSVRKGGSLEQFF.

The J gene is TRBJ2-1, the V gene TRBV30; TRBD2 aligns across 9 bases. Germline V gene sequence: CDR1 GTSNPN, CDR2 SVGIG (reference sequence). CDR3 length: 15 amino acids. The trim removed 3 bases at V and 6 bases at J, leaving 9 bases unmatched. The CDR3 coding sequence is TGTGCCTGGAGCCGCCGGAGACTAGCGGCCAATGAGCAGTTCTTC. As protein: CAWSRRRLAANEQFF.

The V call is TRBV6-6, the J call TRBJ2-7; 8 bases are shared with TRBD1. This CDR3 region has 14 residues. V lost 2 bases and J lost 5; bases outside the gene matches: 5. The germline V gene has CDR1 MNHNY and CDR2 SVGAGI (reference sequence). CDR3: CASSYRQGSHEQYF. In nucleotides, the CDR3 is TGTGCCAGCAGTTACAGACAGGGGTCCCACGAGCAGTACTTC.

This clone occurred a few times. This chain joins TRBV20-1 and TRBJ1-1, with 7 bases lining up with TRBD1. V lost 8 bases, J lost 1 base, and 1 base stayed unmatched. From germline, CDR1 is DFQATT and CDR2 SNEGSKA (reference sequence). The CDR3 contains 11 residues. CDR3 sequence reads: CSRDRNTEAFF. The CDR3 DNA follows: TGCAGTCGGGACAGGAACACTGAAGCTTTCTTT.

The J gene is TRBJ1-1, the V gene TRBV11-2; no definite D call. Trimming cost V 0 bases and J 1 base, with 6 bases left between them. This CDR3 comprises 14 residues. CDR1 SGHAT and CDR2 FQNNGV come from the germline V gene. CDR3 in amino acids: CASSLDYANTEAFF. In DNA form, the CDR3 reads TGTGCCAGCAGCTTAGATTATGCGAACACTGAAGCTTTCTTT. Drawing the rest from reference TRBV11-2 and TRBJ1-1, the complete variable domain is EAGVAQSPRYKIIEKRQSVAFWCNPISGHATLYWYQQILGQGPKLLIQFQNNGVVDDSQLPKDRFSAERLKGVDSTLKIQPAKLEDSAVYLCASSLDYANTEAFFGQGTRLTVV.

The chain has TRBV5-1 and TRBJ2-7, with 8 bases aligning to TRBD1. Germline CDR1 reads SGHRS; CDR2 reads YFSETQ. The CDR3 consists of 16 residues. The V segment lost 5 bases and the J segment 1 base; nucleotides outside the gene matches: 11. The CDR3 nucleotides are TGCGCCAGCAGATTCACACCGGACAGGGCTTCCTACGAGCAGTACTTC. Protein sequence: CASRFTPDRASYEQYF.

V is TRBV11-2 and J is TRBJ2-7; D gene ambiguous. The germline V gene has CDR1 SGHAT and CDR2 FQNNGV. The length of the CDR3 is 14 residues. Trimming removed 4 bases from V and 4 bases from J, with 14 bases in between. CDR3 amino acids: CASSSDLTLYEQYF. The CDR3 DNA reads TGTGCCAGCAGCTCCGACTTGACCTTATACGAGCAGTACTTC.